The entry below describes one T cell receptor beta chain. The antigen remains unidentified. This entry comes from a study of PD-1 blockade in classical Hodgkin lymphoma. TCRdb keeps only in-frame clones here, not all; method: immunoSEQ multiplex PCR. The data show 6,000 to 9,500 clones, 80% to 90% seen once. Study-wide results and limits: Compared with healthy donors, newly diagnosed patients reportedly showed lower baseline TCR diversity.

All trial patients relapsed after autologous stem cell transplantation. The CDR3 runs to 14 residues. CDR1 is SGHVS and CDR2 is FQNEAQ in the germline V gene. V dropped 3 bases and J dropped 6 bases, with 12 bases sitting between them. The sample here was peripheral blood mononuclear cells (PBMCs), taken at baseline. The sequence derives from a human donor with classical Hodgkin lymphoma. The chain employs TRBV7-8 and TRBJ2-1; D is uncertain. CDR3 coding DNA: TGTGCCAGCAGCTTGTACCCAGTGTCCAATGAGCAGTTCTTC. Its translation is CASSLYPVSNEQFF.